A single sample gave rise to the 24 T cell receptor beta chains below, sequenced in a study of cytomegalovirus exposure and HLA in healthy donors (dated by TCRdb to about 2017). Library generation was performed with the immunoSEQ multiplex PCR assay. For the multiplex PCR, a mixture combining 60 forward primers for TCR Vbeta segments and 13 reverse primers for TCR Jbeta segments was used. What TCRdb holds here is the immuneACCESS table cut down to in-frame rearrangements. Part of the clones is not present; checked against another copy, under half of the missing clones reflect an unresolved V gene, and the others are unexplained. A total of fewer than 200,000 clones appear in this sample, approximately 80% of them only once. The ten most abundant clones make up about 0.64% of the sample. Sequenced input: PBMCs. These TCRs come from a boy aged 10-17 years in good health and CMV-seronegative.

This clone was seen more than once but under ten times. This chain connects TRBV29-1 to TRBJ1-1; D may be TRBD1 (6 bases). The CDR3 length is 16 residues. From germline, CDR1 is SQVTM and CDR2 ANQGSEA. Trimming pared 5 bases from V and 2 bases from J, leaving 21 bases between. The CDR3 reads CSVPSRGSPANTEAFF. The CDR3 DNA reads TGCAGCGTTCCCTCGAGGGGGTCACCCGCAAACACTGAAGCTTTCTTT.

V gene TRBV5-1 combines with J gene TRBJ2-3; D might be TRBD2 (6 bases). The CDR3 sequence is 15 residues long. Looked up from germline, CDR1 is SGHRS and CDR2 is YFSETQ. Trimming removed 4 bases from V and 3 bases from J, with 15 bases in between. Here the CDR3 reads CASSALGGLTDTQYF. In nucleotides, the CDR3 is TGCGCCAGCAGCGCCCTTGGGGGACTGACAGATACGCAGTATTTT.

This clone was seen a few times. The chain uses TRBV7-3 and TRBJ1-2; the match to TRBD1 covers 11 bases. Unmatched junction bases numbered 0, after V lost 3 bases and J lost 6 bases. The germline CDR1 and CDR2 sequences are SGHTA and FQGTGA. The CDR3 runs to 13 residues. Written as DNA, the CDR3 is TGTGCCAGCAGCTTGGGACAGGGGGATGGCTACACCTTC. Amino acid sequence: CASSLGQGDGYTF.

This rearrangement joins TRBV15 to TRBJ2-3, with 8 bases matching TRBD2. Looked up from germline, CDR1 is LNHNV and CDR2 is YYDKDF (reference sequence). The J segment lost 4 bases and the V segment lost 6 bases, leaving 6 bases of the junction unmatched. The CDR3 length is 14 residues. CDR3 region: CATSIGREADTQYF. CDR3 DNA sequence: TGTGCCACCAGTATCGGGAGGGAAGCAGATACGCAGTATTTT.

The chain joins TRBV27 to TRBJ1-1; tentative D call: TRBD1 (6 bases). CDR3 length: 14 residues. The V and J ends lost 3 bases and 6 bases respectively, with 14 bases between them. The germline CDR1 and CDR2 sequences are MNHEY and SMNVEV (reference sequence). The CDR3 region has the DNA TGTGCCAGCAGTTTCGGGGGGCCTTTAGCTGAAGCTTTCTTT. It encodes CASSFGGPLAEAFF.

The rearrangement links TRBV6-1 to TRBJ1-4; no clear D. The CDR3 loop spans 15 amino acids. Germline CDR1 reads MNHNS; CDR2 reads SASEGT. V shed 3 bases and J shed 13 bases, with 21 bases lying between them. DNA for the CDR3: TGTGCCAGCAGTGATTCCGGGAATCGAGTCGTGGTACTGTTTTTT. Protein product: CASSDSGNRVVVLFF.

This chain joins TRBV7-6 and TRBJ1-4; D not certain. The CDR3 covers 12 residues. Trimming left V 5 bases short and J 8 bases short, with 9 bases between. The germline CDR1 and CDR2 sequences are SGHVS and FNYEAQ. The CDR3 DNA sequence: TGTGCCAGCAGCCCCCTCGGGGAAAAACTGTTTTTT. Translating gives CASSPLGEKLFF.

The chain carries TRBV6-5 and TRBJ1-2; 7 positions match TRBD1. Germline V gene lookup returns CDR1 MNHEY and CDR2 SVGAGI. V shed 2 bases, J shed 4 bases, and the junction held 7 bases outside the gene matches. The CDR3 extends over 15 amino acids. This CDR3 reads CASSYRPGGTYGYTF. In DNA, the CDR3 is TGTGCCAGCAGTTACAGGCCAGGGGGTACCTATGGCTACACCTTC.

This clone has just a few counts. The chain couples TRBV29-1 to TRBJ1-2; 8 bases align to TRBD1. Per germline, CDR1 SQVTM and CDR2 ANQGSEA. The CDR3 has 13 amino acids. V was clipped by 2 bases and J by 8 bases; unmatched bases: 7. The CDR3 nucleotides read TGCAGCGTTGAAACCGGGACAGGATACGGCTACACCTTC. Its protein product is CSVETGTGYGYTF.

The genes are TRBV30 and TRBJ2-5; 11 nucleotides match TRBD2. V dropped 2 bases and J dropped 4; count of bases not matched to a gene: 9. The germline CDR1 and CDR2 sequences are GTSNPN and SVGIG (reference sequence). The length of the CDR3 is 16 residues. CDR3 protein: CAWSQVLAGGPETQYF. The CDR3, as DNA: TGTGCCTGGAGTCAGGTTTTAGCGGGGGGGCCAGAGACCCAGTACTTC.

The CDR3 DNA follows: TGTGCCAGCAGCTTAGATCTACAGGAAGCTTTCTTT. Translation: CASSLDLQEAFF. The V and J genes are TRBV11-2 and TRBJ1-1; D ambiguous. V lost 0 bases and J 8 bases, leaving 7 bases between the germline ends. Germline V gene data show CDR1 as SGHAT and CDR2 as FQNNGV. This CDR3 has 12 residues. Combining the CDR3 with reference TRBV11-2 and TRBJ1-1 gives the whole variable domain EAGVAQSPRYKIIEKRQSVAFWCNPISGHATLYWYQQILGQGPKLLIQFQNNGVVDDSQLPKDRFSAERLKGVDSTLKIQPAKLEDSAVYLCASSLDLQEAFFGQGTRLTVV.

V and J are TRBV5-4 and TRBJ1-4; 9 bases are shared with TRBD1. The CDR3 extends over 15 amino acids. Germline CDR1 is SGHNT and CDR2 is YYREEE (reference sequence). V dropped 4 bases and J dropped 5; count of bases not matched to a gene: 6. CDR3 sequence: CASSAPGQGNEKLFF. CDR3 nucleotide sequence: TGTGCCAGCAGCGCGCCGGGACAGGGAAATGAAAAACTGTTTTTT.

CDR3 region: CAWSGNRLNYGYTF. CDR3 nucleotides: TGTGCCTGGAGTGGTAACAGGTTAAACTATGGCTACACCTTC. The chain employs TRBV30 and TRBJ1-2; maybe TRBD1 (5 bases). Per germline, CDR1 GTSNPN and CDR2 SVGIG (reference sequence). This CDR3 contains 14 residues. The V end lost 1 base, the J end lost 2 bases, and 11 bases lay between the germline ends.

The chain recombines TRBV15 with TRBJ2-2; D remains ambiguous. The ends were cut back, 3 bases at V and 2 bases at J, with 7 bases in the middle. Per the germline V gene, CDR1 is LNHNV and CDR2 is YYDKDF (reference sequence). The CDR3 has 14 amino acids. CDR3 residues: CATSSLRNTGELFF. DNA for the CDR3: TGTGCCACCAGCAGTCTCAGAAACACCGGGGAGCTGTTTTTT.

The DNA of the CDR3 is TGTGCCAGTAGTGATGGTCAGGGGGCGGGGCAGCCCCAGCATTTT. Protein product: CASSDGQGAGQPQHF. This rearrangement joins TRBV19 to TRBJ1-5; 8 bases are shared with TRBD1. Losses at the gene ends were 5 bases for V and 7 bases for J; bases not matched to a gene: 10. CDR1 and CDR2 (germline): LNHDA, SQIVND (reference sequence). This CDR3 is 15 amino acids long.

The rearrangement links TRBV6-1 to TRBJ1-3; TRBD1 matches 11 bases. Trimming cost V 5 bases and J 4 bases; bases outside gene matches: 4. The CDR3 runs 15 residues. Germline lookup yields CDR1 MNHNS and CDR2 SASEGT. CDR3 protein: CASSSGQGDGNTIYF. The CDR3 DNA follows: TGTGCCAGCAGTTCGGGACAGGGGGACGGAAACACCATATATTTT.

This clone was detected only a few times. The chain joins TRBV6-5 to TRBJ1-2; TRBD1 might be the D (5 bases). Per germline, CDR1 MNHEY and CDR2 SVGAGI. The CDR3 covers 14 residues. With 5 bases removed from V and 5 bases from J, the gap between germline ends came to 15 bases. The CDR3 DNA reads TGTGCCAGCAGTCAAAACCGACAGACATATGGCTACACCTTC. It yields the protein CASSQNRQTYGYTF.

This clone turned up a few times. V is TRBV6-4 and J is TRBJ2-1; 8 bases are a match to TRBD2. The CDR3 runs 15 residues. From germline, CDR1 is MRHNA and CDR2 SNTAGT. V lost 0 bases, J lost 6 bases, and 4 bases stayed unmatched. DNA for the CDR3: TGTGCCAGCAGTGACTCGAGCGGGGGACTCAATGAGCAGTTCTTC. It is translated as CASSDSSGGLNEQFF.

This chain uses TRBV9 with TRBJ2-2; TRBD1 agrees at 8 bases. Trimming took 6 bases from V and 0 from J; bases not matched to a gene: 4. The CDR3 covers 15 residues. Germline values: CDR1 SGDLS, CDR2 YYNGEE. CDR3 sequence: CASTGQGANTGELFF. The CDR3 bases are TGTGCCAGCACCGGACAGGGTGCGAACACCGGGGAGCTGTTTTTT.

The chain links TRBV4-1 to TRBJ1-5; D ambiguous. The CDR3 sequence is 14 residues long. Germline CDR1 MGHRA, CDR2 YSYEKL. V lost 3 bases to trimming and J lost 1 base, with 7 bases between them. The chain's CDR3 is CASSQTKSNQPQHF. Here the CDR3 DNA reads TGCGCCAGCAGCCAGACTAAGAGCAATCAGCCCCAGCATTTT.

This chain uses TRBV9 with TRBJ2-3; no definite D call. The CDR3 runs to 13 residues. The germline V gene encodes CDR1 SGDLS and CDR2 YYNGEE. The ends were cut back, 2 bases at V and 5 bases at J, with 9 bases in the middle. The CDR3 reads CASSVTPLDTQYF. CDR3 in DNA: TGTGCCAGCAGCGTTACGCCACTAGATACGCAGTATTTT.

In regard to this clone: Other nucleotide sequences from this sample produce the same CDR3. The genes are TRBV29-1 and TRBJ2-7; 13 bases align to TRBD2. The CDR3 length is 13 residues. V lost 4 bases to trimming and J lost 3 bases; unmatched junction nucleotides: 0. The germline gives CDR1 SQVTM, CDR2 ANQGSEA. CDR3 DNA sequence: TGCAGCGTTGGGACTAGCGGGAGCTACGAGCAGTACTTC. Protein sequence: CSVGTSGSYEQYF.

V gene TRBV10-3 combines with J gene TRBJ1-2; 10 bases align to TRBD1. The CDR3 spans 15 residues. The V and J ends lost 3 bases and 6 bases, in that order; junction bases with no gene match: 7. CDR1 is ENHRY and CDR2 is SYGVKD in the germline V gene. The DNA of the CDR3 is TGTGCCATCAGTGAAGAGGACAGGGGGAAGGATGGCTACACCTTC. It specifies CAISEEDRGKDGYTF.

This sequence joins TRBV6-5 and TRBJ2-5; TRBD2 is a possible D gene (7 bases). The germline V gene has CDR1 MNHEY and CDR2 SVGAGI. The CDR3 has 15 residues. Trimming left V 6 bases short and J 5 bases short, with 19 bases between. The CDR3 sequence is CASRRGGWGGETQYF. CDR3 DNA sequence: TGTGCCAGCAGACGCGGGGGCTGGGGAGGGGAGACCCAGTACTTC.